This T cell receptor beta chain was identified in a study of T-cell reconstitution after alpha-beta-depleted transplantation in children. Study-level findings and limits: The origin of alpha-beta T cells about two months after transplant was reportedly several hundred expanded graft clones. The authors attributed T-cell counts and diversity one year after transplant mostly to newly produced T cells. From surviving recipient T cells and thymic progenitors came the high day-60 TCRbeta diversity observed in some patients.

Preparing the TCRbeta library involved the use of unique molecular identifiers. MiXCR, applied by TCRdb to the PCR reads, yields one record per CDR3 protein. This table holds approximately 1,000,000 distinct CDR3 sequences, about 26% found once. Germline CDR1 is MDHEN and CDR2 is SYDVKM. The ends were cut back, 5 bases at V and 8 bases at J, with 19 bases in the middle. This CDR3 spans 15 amino acids. Turning to this clonotype: The antigen is unknown.

Sample: PBMCs, mostly from graft donor cells, taken 360 days after TCRalphabeta/CD19-depleted stem cell transplant. This chain uses TRBV28 with TRBJ2-1, with a possible D match to TRBD2 (6 bases). This TCR was sampled from a boy under three years old who had a stem cell transplant for SCID, so the T cells may come from the graft donor. CDR3 DNA sequence: TGTGCCAGCAGTCCGACTAGGTCGGCGCAGCATGAGCAGTTCTTC. Amino acid sequence: CASSPTRSAQHEQFF.